The 5 T cell receptor beta chains below all came from one sample that was sequenced in a study of T cells in Graves' hyperthyroidism and ophthalmopathy (dated 2019 in TCRdb). The library relied on multiplex PCR. The sequencing machine was an Illumina HiSeq 2000. TCR beta CDR3 regions were amplified from RNA transcripts. For the first round of RT-PCR on the TCR CDR3, the HTBI primer set was used together with the Qiagen OneStep RT-PCR kit. TCRdb reprocessing: public reads trimmed at Q25 with fastp, clones called with MiXCR, in-frame beta chains kept. Rows with one shared CDR3 protein collapse into an entry with the most common genes and DNA. This sample holds about 290,000 distinct CDR3 sequences; about an eighth were observed only once. The ten largest clones represent under 8% of the sample. Sequencing was performed on blood. The receptor set was obtained from a woman in her thirties or forties with Graves' hyperthyroidism.

This clonotype has ten or more counts. The rearrangement joins TRBV5-1 to TRBJ1-1, with TRBD1 identical over 8 bases. The V segment lost 4 bases and the J segment 1 base; nucleotides outside the gene matches: 15. Germline loops: CDR1 SGHRS, CDR2 YFSETQ. The CDR3 is 18 amino acids. The CDR3 DNA reads as TGCGCCAGCAGCCCCGCCGTCGACAGGGGAATGAGGAACACTGAAGCTTTCTTT. Residues: CASSPAVDRGMRNTEAFF.

This clonotype was seen repeatedly, ten times or more. The chain recombines TRBV2 with TRBJ2-5, with 8 bases aligning to TRBD1. V lost 11 bases and J lost 2; bases outside the gene matches: 4. This CDR3 contains 12 residues. Germline V gene lookup returns CDR1 SNHLY and CDR2 FYNNEI. The CDR3: CAGGQGQETQYF. The DNA for the CDR3 is TGTGCCGGTGGACAGGGTCAAGAGACCCAGTACTTC.

This clonotype was picked up many times. This chain links TRBV10-3 with TRBJ2-7; no firm D call. V lost 2 bases to trimming and J lost 2 bases, with 1 base between them. CDR1 ENHRY and CDR2 SYGVKD come from the germline V gene. The CDR3 totals 11 residues. CDR3 sequence: CAISEAYEQYF. CDR3 in DNA: TGTGCCATCAGTGAGGCCTACGAGCAGTACTTC.

Regarding this clonotype: This may be a read error, as it is one base from a much larger clone. CDR3 DNA: TGCAGCGGGGGTTCACGAAACACTCAGTACTTC. This sequence encodes CSGGSRNTQYF. This chain links TRBV29-1 with TRBJ2-4; D uncertain. Germline loops: CDR1 SQVTM, CDR2 ANQGSEA. The CDR3 is made up of 11 amino acids. The whole variable domain, remainder taken from reference TRBV29-1 and TRBJ2-4, is SAVISQKPSRDICQRGTSLTIQCQVDSQVTMMFWYRQQPGQSLTLIATANQGSEATYESGFVIDKFPISRPNLTFSTLTVSNMSPEDSSIYLCSGGSRNTQYFGAGTRLSVL.

This clonotype was counted a few times. This chain joins TRBV9 and TRBJ1-4; D unclear. This CDR3 has 14 amino acids. The germline V gene has CDR1 SGDLS and CDR2 YYNGEE. The V gene lost 3 bases and the J gene lost 4 bases, with 10 bases spanning the gap. CDR3 bases: TGTGCCAGCAGCGGGGCAGACCTTAATGAAAAACTGTTTTTT. Translation gives CASSGADLNEKLFF.